The 15 T cell receptor beta chains reported below all come from one sample, sequenced in a study of cytomegalovirus exposure and HLA in healthy donors. TCRdb's table, derived via immunoSEQ multiplex PCR, lists solely in-frame clones and lacks some. Found here are roughly 98,000 clones, around 88% of them singletons; the top ten hold about 4%. Sequenced material: PBMCs. The receptor source for this set is a woman in her 30s in good health and CMV-seronegative.

The chain has TRBV7-6 and TRBJ1-1; perhaps TRBD1 as D (5 bases). CDR3 length: 14 residues. With 5 bases removed from V and 5 bases from J, the gap between germline ends came to 15 bases. Germline-derived CDR1 and CDR2 are SGHVS and FNYEAQ. CDR3 in DNA: TGTGCCAGCAGCCCCGCCGGGGGGGGGACTGAAGCTTTCTTT. The encoded protein is CASSPAGGGTEAFF.

The chain has TRBV7-9 and TRBJ1-2; maybe TRBD1 (6 bases). V gave up 7 bases and J gave up 4 bases, with 13 bases separating them. Germline CDR1 SEHNR, CDR2 FQNEAQ (reference sequence). This CDR3 comprises 13 residues. The CDR3 DNA is TGTGCCAGCACCCCGGCAGGGGTCTATGGCTACACCTTC. Protein: CASTPAGVYGYTF. Variable domain in full (rest from reference TRBV7-9 and TRBJ1-2): DTGVSQNPRHKITKRGQNVTFRCDPISEHNRLYWYRQTLGQGPEFLTYFQNEAQLEKSRLLSDRFSAERPKGSFSTLEIQRTEQGDSAMYLCASTPAGVYGYTFGSGTRLTVV.

V and J are TRBV7-2 and TRBJ2-7, with TRBD2 matching over 8 bases. Germline values: CDR1 SGHTA, CDR2 FQGNSA. The CDR3 spans 14 residues. J lost 3 bases, V lost 4 bases, and 5 bases had no gene match. The CDR3 sequence is CASSSPSGSYEQYF. The CDR3 DNA follows: TGTGCCAGCAGCTCCCCCAGCGGGAGCTACGAGCAGTACTTC.

The V call is TRBV28, the J call TRBJ1-1; D unresolved. The germline V gene encodes CDR1 MDHEN and CDR2 SYDVKM. The CDR3 covers 13 residues. With 5 bases removed from V and 0 bases from J, the gap between germline ends came to 7 bases. Here the CDR3 DNA reads TGTGCCAGCAGTCTCCTACTGAACACTGAAGCTTTCTTT. This encodes CASSLLLNTEAFF.

The V call is TRBV27, the J call TRBJ1-5; D is undetermined. CDR3 length: 13 amino acids. Germline V gene lookup returns CDR1 MNHEY and CDR2 SMNVEV (reference sequence). V shed 3 bases and J shed 0 bases, with 3 bases lying between them. CDR3 nucleotides: TGTGCCAGCAGTTTTTATAGCAATCAGCCCCAGCATTTT. Amino acids: CASSFYSNQPQHF.

V usage is TRBV5-1 and J usage is TRBJ2-1; D might be TRBD1 (6 bases). Germline lookup yields CDR1 SGHRS and CDR2 YFSETQ. Trimming cost V 6 bases and J 5 bases, with 15 bases left between them. The CDR3 has 14 residues. CDR3 sequence (DNA): TGCGCCAGCACCACCGGGACAACTAACAATGAGCAGTTCTTC. Its translation is CASTTGTTNNEQFF. Using reference TRBV5-1 and TRBJ2-1 for the parts outside the CDR3, the full variable domain is KAGVTQTPRYLIKTRGQQVTLSCSPISGHRSVSWYQQTPGQGLQFLFEYFSETQRNKGNFPGRFSGRQFSNSRSEMNVSTLELGDSALYLCASTTGTTNNEQFFGPGTRLTVL.

This chain connects TRBV14 to TRBJ2-3; D might be TRBD1 (6 bases). Germline CDR1 is SGHDN and CDR2 is FVKESK. Trimming removed 4 bases from V and 3 bases from J, with 14 bases in between. The CDR3 is 15 residues long. As DNA, the CDR3 is TGTGCCAGCAGCCTGACAGGACCTAGGACAGATACGCAGTATTTT. Amino acids: CASSLTGPRTDTQYF.

This chain connects TRBV11-2 to TRBJ1-1; no definite D call. V gave up 3 bases and J gave up 3 bases, with 8 bases separating them. CDR1 is SGHAT, CDR2 FQNNGV, per germline. CDR3 length equals 13 residues. CDR3 sequence (DNA): TGTGCCAGCAGCTTCGAGGGAGACACTGAAGCTTTCTTT. This sequence encodes CASSFEGDTEAFF. Filled out from reference TRBV11-2 and TRBJ1-1, the complete variable domain reads EAGVAQSPRYKIIEKRQSVAFWCNPISGHATLYWYQQILGQGPKLLIQFQNNGVVDDSQLPKDRFSAERLKGVDSTLKIQPAKLEDSAVYLCASSFEGDTEAFFGQGTRLTVV.

The chain has TRBV2 and TRBJ2-7, with 8 bases that match TRBD1. Germline V lookup: CDR1 SNHLY, CDR2 FYNNEI. The V and J ends lost 3 bases and 4 bases, in that order; junction bases with no gene match: 8. There are 15 residues in the CDR3. CDR3 coding DNA: TGTGCCAGCAGTGATGTCGGACAGGGTGCTTACGAGCAGTACTTC. Translating gives CASSDVGQGAYEQYF.

J is TRBJ1-1 and V is TRBV19; tentative D call: TRBD1 (6 bases). Germline values: CDR1 LNHDA, CDR2 SQIVND (reference sequence). This CDR3 contains 12 residues. V lost 6 bases and J lost 8, with 13 bases in between. The CDR3: CASSSTGTEAFF. The CDR3 region has the DNA TGTGCCAGTAGCTCAACCGGGACAGAAGCTTTCTTT. The full variable domain, completed using reference TRBV19 and TRBJ1-1, is DGGITQSPKYLFRKEGQNVTLSCEQNLNHDAMYWYRQDPGQGLRLIYYSQIVNDFQKGDIAEGYSVSREKKESFPLTVTSAQKNPTAFYLCASSSTGTEAFFGQGTRLTVV.

The chain uses TRBV4-2 and TRBJ2-5; possible D gene TRBD2, 6 bases. Germline CDR1 reads LGHNA; CDR2 reads YNFKEQ. The CDR3 has 15 residues. Trimming removed 0 bases at V and 7 bases at J, with 15 bases between. The CDR3 is CASSQDAGTPLTQYF. The CDR3 nucleotides read TGTGCCAGCAGCCAAGATGCCGGGACTCCCCTGACCCAGTACTTC.

The CDR3 protein is CASSYRGLEGYTF. CDR3 coding DNA: TGTGCCAGCAGTTACAGAGGGCTTGAGGGCTACACCTTC. J is TRBJ1-2 and V is TRBV6-5; D ambiguous. Germline CDR1 MNHEY, CDR2 SVGAGI. Trimming pared 2 bases from V and 8 bases from J, leaving 12 bases between. This CDR3 comprises 13 residues.

The J gene is TRBJ2-5, the V gene TRBV25-1; unclear D gene. The CDR3 runs to 10 residues. Germline-derived CDR1 and CDR2 are MGHDK and SYGVNS. V lost 8 bases to trimming and J lost 6 bases, with 7 bases between them. DNA of the CDR3: TGTGCCAGCGGAGAGAAGACCCAGTACTTC. Encoded protein: CASGEKTQYF.

The chain has TRBV2 and TRBJ1-2, with D uncertain. The CDR3 totals 14 residues. Germline-derived CDR1 and CDR2 are SNHLY and FYNNEI. V dropped 1 base and J dropped 4 bases, with 10 bases sitting between them. CDR3 DNA: TGTGCCAGCAGTGAAGGGCTTTCGGGCTATGGCTACACCTTC. Residues: CASSEGLSGYGYTF.

The chain carries TRBV28 and TRBJ2-7; no clear D. Per germline, CDR1 MDHEN and CDR2 SYDVKM. This CDR3 is built from 11 residues. V was clipped by 5 bases and J by 6 bases, with 8 bases between them. This chain's CDR3 is CASSLDSEQYF. CDR3 DNA: TGTGCCAGCAGTCTCGATAGCGAGCAGTACTTC.